These 9 T cell receptor beta chains were sequenced from one sample in a study of T cell repertoires in cytomegalovirus infection. A single record per CDR3 protein comes from TCRdb applying MiXCR to the reads. The sample consists of about 130,000 distinct CDR3 sequences, about 24% of them appearing once. Their cognate antigens are unknown. The source material was PBMCs, sequenced either directly or after in vitro stimulation (not recorded which). The receptor set was obtained from a human donor in good health (CMV status not recorded). Some clones in this sample may be carry-over from other donors' samples.

This clonotype was seen a few times. The chain uses TRBV4-1 and TRBJ1-3; weak D call: TRBD1 (6 bases). Per germline, CDR1 MGHRA and CDR2 YSYEKL. The CDR3 consists of 17 residues. The V gene lost 1 base and the J gene lost 5 bases, with 18 bases spanning the gap. The CDR3 DNA reads TGCGCCAGCAGCCAAGGCCCGCAGGGGATGCCGAGAAACACCATATATTTT. Translated: CASSQGPQGMPRNTIYF.

The table lists this clonotype with many counts. The rearrangement links TRBV19 to TRBJ1-5; possibly TRBD1 for D (5 bases). Trimming left V 11 bases short and J 2 bases short, with 16 bases between. The germline V gene has CDR1 LNHDA and CDR2 SQIVND (reference sequence). CDR3 length: 14 amino acids. DNA for the CDR3: TGTGCCTCACAAACGGCGGGGGGCAATCAGCCCCAGCATTTT. The encoded protein is CASQTAGGNQPQHF.

This clonotype was seen more than once but under ten times. The chain joins TRBV28 to TRBJ2-1; the D gene could be TRBD1 or TRBD2 (6 bases each). This CDR3 is 12 amino acids long. The germline CDR1 and CDR2 sequences are MDHEN and SYDVKM. Trimming removed 7 bases from V and 11 bases from J, with 15 bases in between. The CDR3 here is CASNLGGSQQFF. The DNA of the CDR3 is TGTGCCAGCAACCTCGGGGGCAGCCAGCAGTTCTTC.

This sequence joins TRBV7-9 and TRBJ2-5, with 7 bases fitting TRBD2. The CDR3 contains 13 residues. Unmatched junction bases numbered 5, after V lost 3 bases and J lost 7 bases. Germline CDR1 and CDR2: SEHNR and FQNEAQ (reference sequence). DNA of the CDR3: TGTGCCAGCAGCTTCCCCAGCGGGACGACCCAGTACTTC. It is translated as CASSFPSGTTQYF.

This clonotype came up a few times. The CDR3 loop is CASSVGEGRGHSPLHF. In DNA form, the CDR3 reads TGTGCCAGCAGCGTAGGAGAGGGCAGGGGGCATTCACCCCTCCACTTT. This rearrangement joins TRBV9 to TRBJ1-6; TRBD1 agrees at 8 bases. J was trimmed by 8 bases and V by 0 bases; bases with no gene match: 7. Germline V gene data show CDR1 as SGDLS and CDR2 as YYNGEE. The CDR3 loop spans 16 amino acids.

This chain joins TRBV10-3 and TRBJ1-4; TRBD1 is a possible D gene (6 bases). Germline assignment: CDR1 ENHRY and CDR2 SYGVKD. The CDR3 loop spans 16 amino acids. Trimming removed 8 bases at V and 3 bases at J, with 19 bases between. The CDR3 DNA reads as TGTGCCATCGCGGACGAGGCAGGGGTTGCTAATGAAAAACTGTTTTTT. It is translated as CAIADEAGVANEKLFF.

The chain uses TRBV7-9 and TRBJ1-6; 9 nucleotides line up with TRBD1. This CDR3 is built from 14 residues. Germline V gene data show CDR1 as SEHNR and CDR2 as FQNEAQ (reference sequence). V gave up 7 bases and J gave up 7 bases; unmatched junction bases: 5. CDR3: CASIQTGGNSPLHF. For the CDR3, the DNA is TGTGCCAGCATCCAAACAGGGGGCAATTCACCCCTCCACTTT.

The V gene is TRBV29-1, the J gene TRBJ1-2, with D possibly TRBD1 on 5 matching bases. Per germline, CDR1 SQVTM and CDR2 ANQGSEA. The V end was cut by 4 bases, the J end by 5 bases, with 14 bases between. The CDR3 runs 13 residues. This CDR3 reads CSVGDALGYGYTF. CDR3 in DNA: TGCAGCGTTGGGGACGCTTTAGGTTATGGCTACACCTTC.

The chain joins TRBV6-2 or TRBV6-3 to TRBJ2-7; no reliable D call. This CDR3 region has 11 residues. The germline V gene encodes CDR1 MNHEY and CDR2 SVGEGT. Trimming shortened V by 5 bases and J by 4 bases, and 6 bases separated the two germline ends. As DNA, the CDR3 is TGTGCCAGCAGTCGACGGTACGAGCAGTACTTC. It yields the protein CASSRRYEQYF.